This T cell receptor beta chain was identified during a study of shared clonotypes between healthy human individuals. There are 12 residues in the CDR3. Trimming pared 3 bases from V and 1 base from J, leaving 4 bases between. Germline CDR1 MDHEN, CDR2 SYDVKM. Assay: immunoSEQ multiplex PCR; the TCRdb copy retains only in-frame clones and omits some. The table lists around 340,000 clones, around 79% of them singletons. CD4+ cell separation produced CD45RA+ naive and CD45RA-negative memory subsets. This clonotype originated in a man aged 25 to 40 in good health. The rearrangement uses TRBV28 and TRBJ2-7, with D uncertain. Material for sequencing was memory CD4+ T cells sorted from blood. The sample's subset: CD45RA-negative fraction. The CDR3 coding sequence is TGTGCCAGCAGTTTTCAATCCTACGAGCAGTACTTC. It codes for CASSFQSYEQYF.